This TCR beta chain emerged from a study of T-cell reconstitution after alpha-beta-depleted transplantation in children. The CDR3 has 15 amino acids. With 1 base clipped from V and 5 bases from J, the junction kept 8 bases outside the gene matches. Germline-derived CDR1 and CDR2 are DFQATT and SNEGSKA (reference sequence). For TCRbeta, the library was prepared with unique molecular identifiers. TCRdb re-derived calls from the PCR reads in MiXCR, one entry per CDR3 protein. This repertoire shows 25,000 to 30,000 distinct CDR3 sequences, roughly a sixth found once; its top ten account for around 38%. The sequence came from a male patient aged 2-10 years who had a stem cell transplant for acute lymphoblastic leukemia, so the T cells may come from the graft donor. Sequencing was performed on PBMCs, mostly from graft donor cells, taken 60 days after TCRalphabeta/CD19-depleted stem cell transplant. The chain employs TRBV20-1 and TRBJ1-5, with 7 bases aligning to TRBD1. CDR3: CSARGIQGEYQPQHF. The CDR3 DNA is TGCAGTGCTAGAGGGATTCAGGGGGAGTATCAGCCCCAGCATTTT.